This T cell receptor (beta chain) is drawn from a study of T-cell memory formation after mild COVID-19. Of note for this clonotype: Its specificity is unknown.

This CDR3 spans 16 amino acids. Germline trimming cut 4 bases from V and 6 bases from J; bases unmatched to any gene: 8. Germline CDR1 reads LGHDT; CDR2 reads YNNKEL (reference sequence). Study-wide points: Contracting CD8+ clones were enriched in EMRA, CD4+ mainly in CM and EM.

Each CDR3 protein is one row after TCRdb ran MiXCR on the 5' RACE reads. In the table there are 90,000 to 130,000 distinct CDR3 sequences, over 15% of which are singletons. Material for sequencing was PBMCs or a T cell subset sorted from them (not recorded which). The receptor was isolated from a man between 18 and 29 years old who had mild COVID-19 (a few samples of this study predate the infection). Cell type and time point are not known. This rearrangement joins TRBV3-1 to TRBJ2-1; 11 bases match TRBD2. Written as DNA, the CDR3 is TGTGCCAGCAGCCGACTAGCGGGAACCTCCCTCAATGAGCAGTTCTTC. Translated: CASSRLAGTSLNEQFF.